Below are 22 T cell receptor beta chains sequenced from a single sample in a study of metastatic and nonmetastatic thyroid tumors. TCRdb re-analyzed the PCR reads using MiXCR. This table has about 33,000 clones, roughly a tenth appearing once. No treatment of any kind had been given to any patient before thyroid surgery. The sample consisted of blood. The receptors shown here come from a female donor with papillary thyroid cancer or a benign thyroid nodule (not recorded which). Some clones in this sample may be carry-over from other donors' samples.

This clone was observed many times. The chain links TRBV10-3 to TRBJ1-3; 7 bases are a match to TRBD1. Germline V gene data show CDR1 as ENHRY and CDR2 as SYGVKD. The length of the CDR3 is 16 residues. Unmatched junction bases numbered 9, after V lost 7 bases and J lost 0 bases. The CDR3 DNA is TGTGCCATCACCCGGGGAGGGGGCCGCTCTGGAAACACCATATATTTT. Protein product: CAITRGGGRSGNTIYF.

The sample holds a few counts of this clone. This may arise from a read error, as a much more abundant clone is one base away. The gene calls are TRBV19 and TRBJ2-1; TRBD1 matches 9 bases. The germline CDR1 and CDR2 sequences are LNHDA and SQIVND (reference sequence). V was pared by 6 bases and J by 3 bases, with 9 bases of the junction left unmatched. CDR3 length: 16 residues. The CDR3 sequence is CASSATGTGYYNEQFF. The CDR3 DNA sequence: TGTGCCAGTAGCGCCACCGGGACAGGGTACTACAATGAGCAGTTCTTC.

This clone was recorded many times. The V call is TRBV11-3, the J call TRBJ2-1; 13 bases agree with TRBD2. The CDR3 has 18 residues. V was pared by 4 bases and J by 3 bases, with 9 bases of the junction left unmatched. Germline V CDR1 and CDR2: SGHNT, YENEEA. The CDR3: CASSSTGLAGEHYNEQFF. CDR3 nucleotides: TGTGCCAGCAGCTCTACAGGACTAGCGGGAGAGCACTACAATGAGCAGTTCTTC. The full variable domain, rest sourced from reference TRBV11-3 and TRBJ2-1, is EAGVVQSPRYKIIEKKQPVAFWCNPISGHNTLYWYLQNLGQGPELLIRYENEEAVDDSQLPKDRFSAERLKGVDSTLKIQPAELGDSAVYLCASSSTGLAGEHYNEQFFGPGTRLTVL.

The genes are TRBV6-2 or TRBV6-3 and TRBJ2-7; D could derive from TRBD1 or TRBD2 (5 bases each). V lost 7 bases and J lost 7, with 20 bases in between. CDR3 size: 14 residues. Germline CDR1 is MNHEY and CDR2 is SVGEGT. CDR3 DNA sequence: TGTGCCAGCAAAAGGACGACAGAGGGTGGAGAGCAGTACTTC. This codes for CASKRTTEGGEQYF.

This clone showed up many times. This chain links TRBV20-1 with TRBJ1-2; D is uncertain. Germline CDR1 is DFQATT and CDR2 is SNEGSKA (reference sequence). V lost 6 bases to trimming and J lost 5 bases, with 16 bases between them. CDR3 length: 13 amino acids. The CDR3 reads CSAQEGPDYGYTF. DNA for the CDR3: TGCAGTGCCCAAGAAGGGCCTGATTATGGCTACACCTTC.

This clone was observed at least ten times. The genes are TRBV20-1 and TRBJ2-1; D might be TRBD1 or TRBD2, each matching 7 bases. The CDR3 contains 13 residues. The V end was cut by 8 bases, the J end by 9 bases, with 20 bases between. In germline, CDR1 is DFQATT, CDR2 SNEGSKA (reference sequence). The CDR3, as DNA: TGCAGTCTACCTCAGGGGGGGAGATCTGAGCAGTTCTTC. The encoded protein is CSLPQGGRSEQFF.

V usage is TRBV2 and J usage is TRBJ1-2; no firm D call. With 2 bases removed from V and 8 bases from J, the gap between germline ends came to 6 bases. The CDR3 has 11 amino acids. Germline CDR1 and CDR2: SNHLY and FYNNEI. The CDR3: CASSELWGYTF. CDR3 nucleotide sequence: TGTGCCAGCAGTGAACTGTGGGGCTACACCTTC.

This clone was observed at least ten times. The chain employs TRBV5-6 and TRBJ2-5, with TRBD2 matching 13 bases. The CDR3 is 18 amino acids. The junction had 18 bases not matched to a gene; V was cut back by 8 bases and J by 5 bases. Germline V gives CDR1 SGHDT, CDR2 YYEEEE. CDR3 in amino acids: CASLPGRTSGRGVETQYF. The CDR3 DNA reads TGTGCCAGTTTACCTGGGAGGACTAGCGGGAGAGGTGTTGAGACCCAGTACTTC.

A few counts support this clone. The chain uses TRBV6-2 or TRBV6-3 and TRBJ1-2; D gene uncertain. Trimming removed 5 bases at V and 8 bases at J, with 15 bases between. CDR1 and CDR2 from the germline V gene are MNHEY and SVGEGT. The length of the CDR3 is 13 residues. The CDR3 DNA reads TGTGCCAGCAGTCCTTCCGGACCGGGAGGCTACACCTTC. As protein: CASSPSGPGGYTF.

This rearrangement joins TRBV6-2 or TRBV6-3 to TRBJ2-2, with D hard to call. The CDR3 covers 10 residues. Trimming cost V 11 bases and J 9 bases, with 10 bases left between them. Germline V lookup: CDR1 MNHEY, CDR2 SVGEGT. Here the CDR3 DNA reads TGTGCCTGTAAAGGACGGGAGCTGTTTTTT. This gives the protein CACKGRELFF.

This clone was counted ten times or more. Here the CDR3 reads CAPAGRRGYNEQFF. CDR3 sequence (DNA): TGTGCCCCCGCGGGAAGGCGGGGGTACAATGAGCAGTTCTTC. The chain couples TRBV19 to TRBJ2-1, with TRBD2 matching over 7 bases. The CDR3 has 14 amino acids. CDR1 is LNHDA, CDR2 SQIVND, per germline (reference sequence). V lost 11 bases, J lost 4 bases, and 11 bases stayed unmatched.

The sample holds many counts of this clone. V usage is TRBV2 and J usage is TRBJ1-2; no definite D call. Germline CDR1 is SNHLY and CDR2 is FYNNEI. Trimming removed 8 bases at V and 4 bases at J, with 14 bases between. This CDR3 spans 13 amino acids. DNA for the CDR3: TGTGCCAGCTGTTTGGGGTTTGCCTATGGCTACACCTTC. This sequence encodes CASCLGFAYGYTF.

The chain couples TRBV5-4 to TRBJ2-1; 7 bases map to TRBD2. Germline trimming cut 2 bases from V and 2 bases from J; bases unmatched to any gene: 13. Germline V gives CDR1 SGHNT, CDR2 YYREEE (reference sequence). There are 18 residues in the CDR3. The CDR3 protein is CASSFGTSGGGPYNEQFF. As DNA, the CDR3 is TGTGCCAGCAGCTTCGGGACTTCGGGGGGTGGGCCCTACAATGAGCAGTTCTTC.

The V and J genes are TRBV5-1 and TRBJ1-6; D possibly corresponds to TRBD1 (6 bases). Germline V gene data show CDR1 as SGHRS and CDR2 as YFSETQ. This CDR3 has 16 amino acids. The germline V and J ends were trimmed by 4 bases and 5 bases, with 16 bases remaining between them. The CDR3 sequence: CASSHSSDSDNSPLHF. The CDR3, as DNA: TGCGCCAGCAGCCATAGCTCGGACAGCGATAATTCACCCCTCCACTTT.

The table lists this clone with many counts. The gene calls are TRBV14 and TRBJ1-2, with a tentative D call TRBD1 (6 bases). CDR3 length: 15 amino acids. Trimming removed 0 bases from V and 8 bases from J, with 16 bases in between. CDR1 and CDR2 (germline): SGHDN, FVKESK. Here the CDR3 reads CASSQEFGRGGGYTF. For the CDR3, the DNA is TGTGCCAGCAGCCAAGAATTCGGCAGGGGTGGCGGCTACACCTTC.

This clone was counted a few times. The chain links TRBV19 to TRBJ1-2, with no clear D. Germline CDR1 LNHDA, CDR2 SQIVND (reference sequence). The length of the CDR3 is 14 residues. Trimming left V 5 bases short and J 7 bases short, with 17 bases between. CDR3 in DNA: TGTGCCAGTAGTCCCGACCTCTCTATTACTGGCTACACCTTC. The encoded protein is CASSPDLSITGYTF.

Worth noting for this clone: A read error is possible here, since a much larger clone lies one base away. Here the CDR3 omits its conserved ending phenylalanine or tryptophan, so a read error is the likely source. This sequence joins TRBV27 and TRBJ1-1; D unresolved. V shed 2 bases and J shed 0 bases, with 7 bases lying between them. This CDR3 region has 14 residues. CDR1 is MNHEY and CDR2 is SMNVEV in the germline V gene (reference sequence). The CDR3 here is CASSLGNLNTEAFL. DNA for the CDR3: TGTGCCAGCAGTTTAGGCAACCTGAACACTGAAGCTTTCCTT.

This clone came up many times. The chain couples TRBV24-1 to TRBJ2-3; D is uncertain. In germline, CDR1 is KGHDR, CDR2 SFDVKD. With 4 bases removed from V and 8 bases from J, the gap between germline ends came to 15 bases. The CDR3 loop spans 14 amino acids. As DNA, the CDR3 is TGTGCCACCAGTGACAGTCTGGTCCCGGGTACGCAGTATTTT. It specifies CATSDSLVPGTQYF.

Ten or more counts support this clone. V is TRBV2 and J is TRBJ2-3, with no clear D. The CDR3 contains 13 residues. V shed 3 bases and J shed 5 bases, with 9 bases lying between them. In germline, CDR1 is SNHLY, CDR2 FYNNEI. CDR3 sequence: CASSEGSGDTQYF. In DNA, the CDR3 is TGTGCCAGCAGTGAGGGATCGGGAGATACGCAGTATTTT.

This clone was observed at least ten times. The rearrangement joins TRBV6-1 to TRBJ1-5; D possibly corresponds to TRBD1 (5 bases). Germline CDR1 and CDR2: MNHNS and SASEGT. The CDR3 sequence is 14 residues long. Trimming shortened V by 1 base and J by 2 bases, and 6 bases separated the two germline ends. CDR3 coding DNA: TGTGCCAGCAGTGAAGGGGACGGCAATCAGCCCCAGCATTTT. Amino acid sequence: CASSEGDGNQPQHF.

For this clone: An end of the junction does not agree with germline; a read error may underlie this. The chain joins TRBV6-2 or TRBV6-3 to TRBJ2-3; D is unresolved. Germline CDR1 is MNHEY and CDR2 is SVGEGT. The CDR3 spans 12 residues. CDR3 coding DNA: TGTGCCAGCGGCACTCGAACAGATTCGCAGTATTTT. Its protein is CASGTRTDSQYF.

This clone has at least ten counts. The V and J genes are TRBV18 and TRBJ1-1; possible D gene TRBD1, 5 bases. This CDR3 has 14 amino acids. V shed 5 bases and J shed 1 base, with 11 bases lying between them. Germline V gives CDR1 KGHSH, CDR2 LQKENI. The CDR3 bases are TGTGCCAGCTCAAGGGGACCGTCGAACACTGAAGCTTTCTTT. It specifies CASSRGPSNTEAFF.